A selection of T cell receptor beta chains follows, all from one sample in a study of cytomegalovirus exposure and HLA in healthy donors. Repertoires were generated with immunoSEQ multiplex PCR, while TCRdb's copy carries only in-frame clones and drops some. The sample data list 45,000 to 50,000 clones. The source material was PBMCs. These receptors came from a male donor in good health and CMV-seronegative. Each CDR3 is given with its conserved first and last residue. A D gene is named only where the DNA matches it firmly.

j_call,v_call,d_call,cdr3_aa,cdr3_nt
TRBJ1-1,TRBV7-9,.,CASSPIGQNTEAFF,TGTGCCAGCAGCCCCATCGGACAGAACACTGAAGCTTTCTTT
TRBJ2-1,TRBV19,TRBD2,CASSLTSGGSYNEQFF,TGTGCCAGTAGTCTAACTAGCGGGGGCTCCTACAATGAGCAGTTCTTC
TRBJ2-4,TRBV5-1,TRBD2,CASSLELAGGRDIQYF,TGCGCCAGCAGCTTGGAACTAGCGGGGGGGCGGGACATTCAGTACTTC
TRBJ2-5,TRBV11-1,.,CASSPETSTQYF,TGTGCCAGCAGCCCAGAGACTAGTACCCAGTACTTC
TRBJ1-2,TRBV5-1,TRBD1,CASRRPGQGYGYTF,TGCGCCAGCAGACGACCGGGACAGGGCTATGGCTACACCTTC
TRBJ2-5,TRBV6-6,TRBD2,CASSQTSGGEETQYF,TGTGCCAGCAGCCAAACTAGCGGGGGGGAAGAGACCCAGTACTTC
TRBJ1-2,TRBV19,TRBD1,CATEGQNYGYTF,TGTGCCACCGAGGGACAGAACTATGGCTACACCTTC
TRBJ1-1,TRBV2,TRBD1,CASSADNRGNTEAFF,TGTGCCAGCAGCGCGGATAACAGGGGCAACACTGAAGCTTTCTTT
TRBJ1-1,TRBV13,.,CASSSDRENTEAFF,TGTGCCAGCAGCTCAGACCGGGAAAACACTGAAGCTTTCTTT
TRBJ2-3,TRBV30,.,CAWSGGGTDTQYF,TGTGCCTGGAGTGGCGGGGGCACAGATACGCAGTATTTT
TRBJ2-7,TRBV7-9,TRBD1,CASSPGQGGSYEQYF,TGTGCCAGCAGCCCTGGACAGGGAGGTTCCTACGAGCAGTACTTC
TRBJ1-1,TRBV30,.,CASTVFTEAFF,TGTGCATCGACAGTTTTCACTGAAGCTTTCTTT
TRBJ1-3,TRBV4-2,TRBD1,CASRVLQGAANTIYF,TGTGCCAGCAGAGTTCTACAGGGGGCGGCAAACACCATATATTTT
TRBJ1-1,TRBV30,.,CAWSWAVAEAFF,TGTGCCTGGAGTTGGGCAGTTGCTGAAGCTTTCTTT
TRBJ2-7,TRBV29-1,TRBD1,CSVGVTGSHEQYF,TGCAGCGTGGGAGTGACAGGGTCCCACGAGCAGTACTTC
TRBJ1-1,TRBV9,TRBD1,CASSGTGGNTEAFF,TGTGCCAGCAGTGGGACAGGGGGGAACACTGAAGCTTTCTTT
TRBJ1-2,TRBV29-1,.,CSVLDRDNYGYTF,TGCAGCGTCTTGGACAGAGACAACTATGGCTACACCTTC
TRBJ1-1,TRBV6-5,.,CASSYSGSVMNTEAFF,TGTGCCAGCAGTTACTCCGGCAGCGTTATGAACACTGAAGCTTTCTTT
TRBJ2-7,TRBV7-9,TRBD1,CASSSTRQGAYEQYF,TGTGCCAGCAGCTCAACTCGGCAGGGGGCATACGAGCAGTACTTC
TRBJ1-1,TRBV7-9,.,CASSRDPGGTEAFF,TGTGCCAGCAGCAGAGACCCGGGTGGCACTGAAGCTTTCTTT
TRBJ1-2,TRBV28,TRBD1,CASSSPTGGSRGYTF,TGTGCCAGCAGTTCTCCGACAGGGGGATCGCGAGGCTACACCTTC
TRBJ2-7,TRBV4-3,TRBD1,CASSQVDRVDEQYF,TGCGCCAGCAGCCAAGTTGACAGGGTGGACGAGCAGTACTTC
TRBJ2-2,TRBV19,TRBD1,CASSNRGTGELFF,TGTGCCAGTAGTAACAGGGGTACCGGGGAGCTGTTTTTT
TRBJ1-3,TRBV5-1,.,CASSPGGGNTIYF,TGCGCCAGCAGCCCTGGCGGAGGAAACACCATATATTTT
TRBJ2-7,TRBV7-9,.,CASSLVNNYEQYF,TGTGCCAGCAGCTTAGTAAACAACTACGAGCAGTACTTC
TRBJ1-2,TRBV29-1,.,CSVGAGFNYGYTF,TGCAGCGTTGGGGCAGGATTTAACTATGGCTACACCTTC
TRBJ1-2,TRBV7-3,.,CASSPSRYGYTF,TGTGCCAGCAGCCCGTCCCGGTATGGCTACACCTTC
TRBJ2-7,TRBV4-1,.,CASSQVWGQESYEQYF,TGCGCCAGCAGCCAAGTATGGGGGCAGGAATCCTACGAGCAGTACTTC
TRBJ1-6,TRBV30,TRBD1,CASQTGHNSPLHF,TGTGCCTCCCAGACAGGGCATAATTCACCCCTCCACTTT
TRBJ1-5,TRBV6-5,.,CASGGAAHQPQHF,TGTGCCAGCGGGGGGGCCGCTCATCAGCCCCAGCATTTT
TRBJ2-5,TRBV4-2,.,CASSQTIEAETQYF,TGTGCCAGCAGCCAAACGATAGAGGCAGAGACCCAGTACTTC
TRBJ1-2,TRBV30,.,CAWSIVNYGYTF,TGTGCCTGGAGTATAGTTAACTATGGCTACACCTTC
TRBJ2-5,TRBV29-1,TRBD1,CSVEGPQGGETQYF,TGCAGCGTTGAAGGACCACAGGGGGGCGAGACCCAGTACTTC
TRBJ2-7,TRBV29-1,.,CSVVGGVGSYEQYF,TGCAGCGTTGTCGGAGGGGTGGGCTCCTACGAGCAGTACTTC
TRBJ1-5,TRBV9,TRBD1,CASAGQGGNQPQHF,TGTGCCAGCGCCGGACAGGGAGGGAATCAGCCCCAGCATTTT
TRBJ1-2,TRBV7-9,TRBD1,CASSLETTGGGGYTF,TGTGCCAGCAGCTTAGAGACGACAGGGGGAGGTGGCTACACCTTC
TRBJ1-1,TRBV10-2,TRBD1,CASRGQGARNTEAFF,TGCGCCAGCAGAGGACAGGGGGCTAGGAACACTGAAGCTTTCTTT